A selection of T cell receptor beta chains follows, all from one sample in a study of T cells in Graves' hyperthyroidism and ophthalmopathy. TCRdb used MiXCR to reprocess the multiplex PCR reads, holding one entry per CDR3 protein. The data show 650,000 to 850,000 distinct CDR3 sequences, 18% seen once. Sequencing input: blood. The origin of the receptors is a woman aged 45-65 years with Graves' hyperthyroidism that later progressed to Graves' ophthalmopathy. Both conserved end residues are part of each CDR3. A D gene is named only where the DNA matches it firmly. The size entry is marked missing in some rows and otherwise reads once, few, many or a size class.

D gene	clone size	V gene	J gene	CDR3 DNA	CDR3 protein
-	few	TRBV15	TRBJ1-3	TGTGCCACCAGCAGAGATAAGGTCTCTGGAAACACCATATATTTT	CATSRDKVSGNTIYF
TRBD2	many	TRBV20-1	TRBJ2-5	TGCAGTGCTAGGACTAGCGGGGGTCAAGAGACCCAGTACTTC	CSARTSGGQETQYF
-	-	TRBV20-1	TRBJ1-2	TGCAGTGCTAGTAGGCAGGGTCGTGGCTACACCTTC	CSASRQGRGYTF
TRBD1	many	TRBV5-1	TRBJ2-3	TGCGCCAGCAGTTGGGGACAGGGGGCCCGCACAGATACGCAGTATTTT	CASSWGQGARTDTQYF
-	many	TRBV11-3	TRBJ2-7	TGTGCCAGCAGCTTCCGGGACACCGAGCAGTACTTC	CASSFRDTEQYF
-	-	TRBV12-3/TRBV12-4	TRBJ2-1	TGTGCCAGCAGTTCCCCTAGAGGGGGAACCAATGAGCAGTTCTTC	CASSSPRGGTNEQFF
-	few	TRBV12-3/TRBV12-4	TRBJ1-1	TGTGCCAGCAGTTTGGAGGGCACTAAAGCTTTCTTT	CASSLEGTKAFF
-	many	TRBV2	TRBJ1-4	TGTGCCAGCAGTGGCCTGAGCGAAAAACTGTTTTTT	CASSGLSEKLFF
TRBD1	few	TRBV20-1	TRBJ1-6	TGCAGTGCTAGGGACAGGGGGACCTATAATTCACCCCTCCACTTT	CSARDRGTYNSPLHF
-	-	TRBV20-1	TRBJ2-5	TGCAGTGCTAGCTGGGGCGAAGAGACCCAGTACTTC	CSASWGEETQYF
-	many	TRBV5-1	TRBJ2-7	TGCGCCAGCAGCCCCCTTGAGGGGGGGGGAAGGCACGAGCAGTACTTC	CASSPLEGGGRHEQYF
-	many	TRBV11-3	TRBJ1-2	TGTGCCAGCCAGGATGGCTATGGCTACACCTTC	CASQDGYGYTF
-	many	TRBV15	TRBJ2-2	TGTGCCACCAGCAGAGACATCACTTACACCGGGGAGCTGTTTTTT	CATSRDITYTGELFF
TRBD2	-	TRBV7-3	TRBJ2-7	TGTGCCAGCAGCCGGGTAGCGGGGGGGCCGCGGGAGCAGTACTTC	CASSRVAGGPREQYF
-	many	TRBV3-1	TRBJ1-4	TGTGCCAGCAGCCAGACCGGGACTCACCTGTTTTTT	CASSQTGTHLFF
TRBD1	many	TRBV7-9	TRBJ2-7	TGTGCCAGCAGCGGCGGGACAGGGACAGGATACGAGCAGTACTTC	CASSGGTGTGYEQYF
-	-	TRBV27	TRBJ2-6	TGTGCCAGCTCGGACCCGGCCGGGGCCAACGTCCTGACTTTC	CASSDPAGANVLTF
TRBD1	few	TRBV5-8	TRBJ1-4	TGTGCCAGCAGCACCCGACAGGGGGCTAATGAAAAACTGTTTTTT	CASSTRQGANEKLFF
TRBD1	-	TRBV24-1	TRBJ1-5	TGTGCCACCAGTGATACGACAGGGTGGCAGCCCCAGCATTTT	CATSDTTGWQPQHF
-	few	TRBV18	TRBJ1-6	TGTGCCAGCTCCCGCGGATCCGGACCCCTCCACTTT	CASSRGSGPLHF
-	few	TRBV20-1	TRBJ1-5	TGCAGTGCTAGAGGGATACTTCTTGGCAATCAGCCCCAGCATTTT	CSARGILLGNQPQHF
-	many	TRBV20-1	TRBJ1-5	TGCAGTGCTAGCTGGTGGGGTGGGCCCCAGCATTTT	CSASWWGGPQHF
-	few	TRBV30	TRBJ2-6	TGTGCCTGGAGTGTGAGGGTGACTGGGACCAACGTCCTGACTTTC	CAWSVRVTGTNVLTF
TRBD1	-	TRBV3-1	TRBJ1-2	TGTGCCAGCACCCAGGGGGGGTATGGTGTGTATGGCTACACCTTC	CASTQGGYGVYGYTF
TRBD1	many	TRBV20-1	TRBJ2-7	TGCAGTGCTAGGCCAGGGGGCTGGGGCGAGCAGTACTTC	CSARPGGWGEQYF
TRBD1	-	TRBV9	TRBJ1-4	TGTGCCAGCAGCTCCTGGGGGACAGGGGGCCAGTCTTATGAAAAACTGTTTTTT	CASSSWGTGGQSYEKLFF
-	-	TRBV27	TRBJ2-7	TGTGCCAGCAGTTTAACAAGGGGGTCGGTCCTGGACGAGCAGTACTTC	CASSLTRGSVLDEQYF
-	few	TRBV7-9	TRBJ2-3	TGTGCCAGCAGCCGCTTGGCCGCAGATACGCAGTATTTT	CASSRLAADTQYF
TRBD2	many	TRBV5-5	TRBJ2-1	TGTGCCAGCAGCCTACTACCTGGGGGGGAACTTGAGCAGTTCTTC	CASSLLPGGELEQFF